A selection of T cell receptor beta chains follows, all from one sample in a study of regulatory T cells in long-lasting Graves disease. TCRdb fed the multiplex PCR reads into MiXCR, producing one record per CDR3 protein. The sample lists roughly 430,000 distinct CDR3 sequences; around 15% were seen once. These data were likewise used in another study, on T cells in Graves' hyperthyroidism and ophthalmopathy.

Here the sequenced sample was peripheral blood mononuclear cells (PBMCs), taken at new diagnosis, from a patient treated with antithyroid drugs. The receptors here all came from a woman between 25 and 40 years old with Graves disease. Each CDR3 is given with its conserved first and last residue. A D gene is named only where the DNA matches it firmly. Clone size is given for some rows only: seen once, a few or many times, or a class if the clone is expanded.

d_gene	v_gene	abundance	j_gene	CDR3nt	CDR3aa
-	TRBV29-1	-	TRBJ1-3	TGCAGCGTTCAGGGGCCCTCTGGAAACACCATATATTTT	CSVQGPSGNTIYF
TRBD1	TRBV20-1	many	TRBJ2-3	TGCAGTGCCCGCCCGACAGGGTACACAGATACGCAGTATTTT	CSARPTGYTDTQYF
TRBD2	TRBV2	-	TRBJ2-7	TGTGCCAGCAGTGGTCGTCTAGCGGGGAACGAGCAGTACTTC	CASSGRLAGNEQYF
-	TRBV20-1	many	TRBJ2-1	TGCAGTGCTAGAGCCCGAAGGGGTGAGCAGTTCTTC	CSARARRGEQFF
-	TRBV19	once	TRBJ2-1	TGTGCCACTGAATGGGCCGGCTCCTACAATGAGCAGTTCTTC	CATEWAGSYNEQFF
-	TRBV20-1	few	TRBJ2-3	TGCAGTGCTAGATATCAGCGGACCTCCACAGATACGCAGTATTTT	CSARYQRTSTDTQYF
-	TRBV27	few	TRBJ1-2	TGTGCCAGCTTAGCTTCAGGGCTTCAAGGCTACACCTTC	CASLASGLQGYTF
TRBD1	TRBV10-3	many	TRBJ2-3	TGTGCCATCAGTTGGGACAGGGGAAGCACAGATACGCAGTATTTT	CAISWDRGSTDTQYF
TRBD1	TRBV12-3/TRBV12-4	once	TRBJ1-5	TGTGCCAGCAGTTTTCTAGAGGGACAGACCTATAGCAATCAGCCCCAGCATTTT	CASSFLEGQTYSNQPQHF
-	TRBV12-3/TRBV12-4	many	TRBJ1-5	TGTGCCAGCAGTTTACGGCGGTATAGCAATCAGCCCCAGCATTTT	CASSLRRYSNQPQHF
-	TRBV5-1	-	TRBJ2-7	TGCGCCAGCAGCAGGGGACCTGGCTCCTCCTACGAGCAGTACTTC	CASSRGPGSSYEQYF
-	TRBV11-2	many	TRBJ1-2	TGTGCCAGCAGCTTAGTACCGCGCTCAGGGCTCGGCTATGGCTACACCTTC	CASSLVPRSGLGYGYTF
TRBD2	TRBV29-1	many	TRBJ2-2	TGCAGCGCGGGGGGTGACTATTCGAACACCGGGGAGCTGTTTTTT	CSAGGDYSNTGELFF
TRBD1	TRBV5-1	many	TRBJ1-1	TGCGCCAGCAGCTGGACAGGATCTAACACTGAAGCTTTCTTT	CASSWTGSNTEAFF
TRBD1	TRBV4-3	many	TRBJ1-4	TGCGCCAGCAGCCGTGCAGGGGGAACTAATGAAAAACTGTTTTTT	CASSRAGGTNEKLFF
TRBD2	TRBV7-2	many	TRBJ2-7	TGTGCCAGCGGCCCATTGCGGGAGACCTCCTACGAGCAGTACTTC	CASGPLRETSYEQYF
TRBD1	TRBV7-2	-	TRBJ2-7	TGTGCCAGCAGCTATACGACAGGGGGAGCCTACGAGCAGTACTTC	CASSYTTGGAYEQYF
-	TRBV20-1	many	TRBJ2-7	TGCAGTGCTAGACGGCTCGGGACACTCAGCTCCTACGAGCAGTACTTC	CSARRLGTLSSYEQYF
-	TRBV24-1	many	TRBJ2-1	TGTGCCACCAGCAGCGTTAGTTTGTACAATGAGCAGTTCTTC	CATSSVSLYNEQFF
-	TRBV2	-	TRBJ2-2	TGTGCCAGCAGTTTCCAGGTCAGGACCGCCGGGGAGCTGTTTTTT	CASSFQVRTAGELFF
-	TRBV12-5	many	TRBJ2-1	TGTGCTAGTGGTTTGGTACGAGAATTCGGTGAGCAGTTCTTC	CASGLVREFGEQFF
-	TRBV25-1	-	TRBJ1-1	TGTGCCAGCAGTGCTTCAGGGCTCACTGAAGCTTTCTTT	CASSASGLTEAFF
-	TRBV19	many	TRBJ2-1	TGTGCCAGTAGTATAGCCCCGACAATGGTAATGGGCAATGAGCAGTTCTTC	CASSIAPTMVMGNEQFF
-	TRBV5-5	many	TRBJ1-5	TGTGCCAGCAGCTTGGCAGGAACGAGCCGCCAGCCCCAGCATTTT	CASSLAGTSRQPQHF
TRBD1	TRBV28	many	TRBJ1-5	TGTGCCAGCAGCCTCCTTGGGACAGGGAGAGGGAGGGGATATAGCAATCAGCCCCAGCATTTT	CASSLLGTGRGRGYSNQPQHF
TRBD2	TRBV28	-	TRBJ2-3	TGTGCCAGCAGCGGTGGACTAGCGGGAGCAGATACGCAGTATTTT	CASSGGLAGADTQYF
TRBD1	TRBV15	-	TRBJ1-2	TGTGCCACCAGCGAGGGGGAACGACAGGGCGGCTATGGCTACACCTTC	CATSEGERQGGYGYTF
-	TRBV9	-	TRBJ1-3	TGTGCCAGCAGCGTAGCGAGGACCACCAACTCTGGAAACACCATATATTTT	CASSVARTTNSGNTIYF
-	TRBV28	many	TRBJ2-1	TGTGCCAGCAGCGAGGGACCGCCCGCGCAGTTCTTC	CASSEGPPAQFF
-	TRBV11-2	many	TRBJ2-7	TGTGCCAGCAGCTCAGTGCTCTCCTCCTACGAGCAGTACTTC	CASSSVLSSYEQYF
TRBD2	TRBV10-3	-	TRBJ2-7	TGTGCCATATCAAGGACTAGCGGTACCTACGAGCAGTACTTC	CAISRTSGTYEQYF
TRBD2	TRBV6-8	-	TRBJ2-1	TGTGCCAGCACCGATTATGCGGGAGAAATCAATGAGCAGTTCTTC	CASTDYAGEINEQFF
-	TRBV6-1	-	TRBJ2-2	TGTGCCAGCCGCCAGATCCGGACGGGCGGGGAGCTGTTTTTT	CASRQIRTGGELFF
TRBD2	TRBV12-3/TRBV12-4	-	TRBJ2-2	TGTGCCAGCAGTTTCGGGAGGGCCCTCGCCGGGGAGCTGTTTTTT	CASSFGRALAGELFF
-	TRBV28	many	TRBJ2-7	TGTGCCAGCAGTCCCTCTTATGTGTGGTCCCAAGTCTACGAGCAGTACTTC	CASSPSYVWSQVYEQYF
-	TRBV3-1	many	TRBJ2-7	TGTGCCAGCAGCCAAGATCTCGGGGTAGGCCGTTACTACGAGCAGTACTTC	CASSQDLGVGRYYEQYF
-	TRBV25-1	-	TRBJ2-1	TGTGCCAGCAGTCCCCCGGGTTCCTACAATGAGCAGTTCTTC	CASSPPGSYNEQFF
-	TRBV5-6	-	TRBJ2-3	TGTGCCAGCAGCTTGCCCCCAGTAGCAGATACGCAGTATTTT	CASSLPPVADTQYF
TRBD2	TRBV27	many	TRBJ2-1	TGTGCCAGCAGTTTATCGACCGTGGGTGCGGGAGGGGAAAATGAGCAGTTCTTC	CASSLSTVGAGGENEQFF
-	TRBV28	many	TRBJ2-7	TGTGCCAGCAGTTTTTTTGGCCGTAGCTACGAGCAGTACTTC	CASSFFGRSYEQYF
TRBD2	TRBV5-1	few	TRBJ2-1	TGCGCCAGCAGCTTTAGCAGCGGGGGCAATGAGCAGTTCTTC	CASSFSSGGNEQFF